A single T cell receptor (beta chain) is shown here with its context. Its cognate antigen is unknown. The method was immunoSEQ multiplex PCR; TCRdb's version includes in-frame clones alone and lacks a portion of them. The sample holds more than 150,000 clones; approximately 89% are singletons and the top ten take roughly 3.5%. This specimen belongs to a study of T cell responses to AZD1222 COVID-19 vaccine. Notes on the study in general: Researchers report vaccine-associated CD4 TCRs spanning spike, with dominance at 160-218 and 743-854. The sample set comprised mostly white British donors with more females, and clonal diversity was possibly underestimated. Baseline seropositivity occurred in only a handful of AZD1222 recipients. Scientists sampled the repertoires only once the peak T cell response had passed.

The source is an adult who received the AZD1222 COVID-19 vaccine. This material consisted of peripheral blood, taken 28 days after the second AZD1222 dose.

The CDR3 sequence is CASSSTGKDTEAFF. As DNA, the CDR3 is TGTGCCAGCAGTTCGACAGGGAAGGACACTGAAGCTTTCTTT. This rearrangement joins TRBV28 to TRBJ1-1, with TRBD1 matching over 7 bases. This CDR3 has 14 amino acids. The trim removed 4 bases at V and 3 bases at J, leaving 5 bases unmatched. Germline V lookup: CDR1 MDHEN, CDR2 SYDVKM.